The 15 T cell receptor beta chains presented below share a single source sample, sequenced in a study of cytomegalovirus exposure and HLA in healthy donors. In the PCR, 60 Vbeta and 13 Jbeta primers were used. Clones were sequenced by immunoSEQ multiplex PCR, and TCRdb holds only the in-frame ones, with some missing. The sample lists about 190,000 clones; approximately 80% were seen once. Sample: PBMCs. These receptors originate from a woman younger than 45 in good health and CMV-seropositive.

The CDR3 coding sequence is TGTGCCAGCAGCTTAGAGGGGCGGGCTAGCGGGAGGAACGAGCAGTACTTC. Amino acids: CASSLEGRASGRNEQYF. This chain joins TRBV13 and TRBJ2-7, with TRBD2 identical over 11 bases. Looked up from germline, CDR1 is PRHDT and CDR2 is FYEKMQ (reference sequence). CDR3 length: 17 amino acids. V gave up 1 base and J gave up 5 bases; unmatched junction bases: 10.

V is TRBV19 and J is TRBJ2-1; 11 nucleotides agree with TRBD2. Germline CDR1 LNHDA, CDR2 SQIVND (reference sequence). V dropped 0 bases and J dropped 9; count of bases not matched to a gene: 1. This CDR3 is 14 amino acids long. The CDR3 DNA follows: TGTGCCAGTAGTATAGATCTAGCGGGAGGTGAGCAGTTCTTC. Translated, it gives CASSIDLAGGEQFF.

The V gene is TRBV2, the J gene TRBJ1-4; 7 positions agree with TRBD1. The CDR3 is 16 residues long. Germline values: CDR1 SNHLY, CDR2 FYNNEI. The V and J ends lost 3 bases and 6 bases, in that order; junction bases with no gene match: 10. DNA for the CDR3: TGTGCCAGCAGTGAGTTTGGGGACAGAAGAGATGAAAAACTGTTTTTT. This translates into CASSEFGDRRDEKLFF.

The chain has TRBV7-9 and TRBJ2-2, with D perhaps matching TRBD1 (6 bases). Looked up from germline, CDR1 is SEHNR and CDR2 is FQNEAQ (reference sequence). V lost 4 bases, J lost 2 bases, and 11 bases lay in between. The CDR3 runs 15 residues. CDR3 loop: CASSSRDTNTGELFF. In DNA form, the CDR3 reads TGTGCCAGCAGCTCCCGGGACACCAACACCGGGGAGCTGTTTTTT.

The chain has TRBV11-2 and TRBJ1-2; 7 positions agree with TRBD1. CDR1 and CDR2 from the germline V gene are SGHAT and FQNNGV. This CDR3 is built from 16 residues. The J segment lost 2 bases and the V segment lost 0 bases, leaving 6 bases of the junction unmatched. The CDR3 sequence is CASSLEGGRGNYGYTF. The CDR3, as DNA: TGTGCCAGCAGCTTAGAGGGGGGCAGGGGGAACTATGGCTACACCTTC.

This chain connects TRBV7-8 to TRBJ2-6, with 8 bases matching TRBD1. Trimming cost V 5 bases and J 4 bases; bases outside gene matches: 13. This CDR3 has 18 residues. Germline V gene sequence: CDR1 SGHVS, CDR2 FQNEAQ. Here the CDR3 DNA reads TGTGCCAGCAGCCACCGAGGACAGGGACTTTCAGGGGCCAACGTCCTGACTTTC. Protein sequence: CASSHRGQGLSGANVLTF. The whole variable domain, filled in from reference TRBV7-8 and TRBJ2-6, reads GAGVSQSPRYKVAKRGQDVALRCDPISGHVSLFWYQQALGQGPEFLTYFQNEAQLDKSGLPSDRFFAERPEGSVSTLKIQRTQQEDSAVYLCASSHRGQGLSGANVLTFGAGSRLTVL.

This chain connects TRBV18 to TRBJ2-1; D may be TRBD2 (6 bases). Trimming stripped 2 bases from V and 7 bases from J, with 9 bases between. The CDR3 spans 13 residues. Germline loops: CDR1 KGHSH, CDR2 LQKENI. CDR3 loop: CASSPGTSNEQFF. In DNA form, the CDR3 reads TGTGCCAGCTCACCAGGGACTTCTAATGAGCAGTTCTTC.

The chain carries TRBV5-1 and TRBJ1-2, with D possibly matching TRBD1 (5 bases). Per germline, CDR1 SGHRS and CDR2 YFSETQ. Between the trimmed V and J ends, which lost 2 bases and 4 bases, there was a span of 12 bases. The CDR3 runs to 14 residues. The CDR3 nucleotides are TGCGCCAGCAGCTTCGGGGGAGAAGGCTATGGCTACACCTTC. Protein product: CASSFGGEGYGYTF.

The sample holds a few counts of this clone. The rearrangement links TRBV6-6 to TRBJ1-1, with a possible D match to TRBD1 (5 bases). Trimming took off 2 bases at V and 8 bases at J, with 6 bases between the two ends. This CDR3 has 11 residues. Germline CDR1 MNHNY, CDR2 SVGAGI (reference sequence). This chain's CDR3 is CASSYGGEAFF. In DNA form, the CDR3 reads TGTGCCAGCAGTTACGGGGGGGAAGCTTTCTTT.

The chain combines TRBV7-2 with TRBJ2-1, with 13 bases that match TRBD2. J was trimmed by 8 bases and V by 5 bases; bases with no gene match: 12. Germline lookup yields CDR1 SGHTA and CDR2 FQGNSA. The CDR3 is 17 amino acids. The DNA of the CDR3 is TGTGCCAGCAGCCCAGGCCCGGGACTAGCGGGAAACCATGAGCAGTTCTTC. It encodes CASSPGPGLAGNHEQFF.

The rearrangement uses TRBV27 and TRBJ2-3; D might be TRBD1 (5 bases). V shed 5 bases and J shed 6 bases, with 6 bases lying between them. Germline CDR1 reads MNHEY; CDR2 reads SMNVEV (reference sequence). The CDR3 is made up of 11 amino acids. This CDR3 is CASSRQDTQYF. The CDR3 DNA is TGTGCCAGCAGTAGACAGGATACGCAGTATTTT.

The chain is built from TRBV7-8 and TRBJ2-2; D is undetermined. This CDR3 has 15 amino acids. Trimming took 5 bases from V and 6 from J, leaving 16 bases between them. Germline V CDR1 and CDR2: SGHVS, FQNEAQ. CDR3: CASSPGRMPAGELFF. The CDR3 DNA is TGTGCCAGCAGCCCGGGTCGGATGCCGGCCGGGGAGCTGTTTTTT. The full variable domain, rest sourced from reference TRBV7-8 and TRBJ2-2, is GAGVSQSPRYKVAKRGQDVALRCDPISGHVSLFWYQQALGQGPEFLTYFQNEAQLDKSGLPSDRFFAERPEGSVSTLKIQRTQQEDSAVYLCASSPGRMPAGELFFGEGSRLTVL.

Written as DNA, the CDR3 is TGTGCCAGTAGTCCGGCGGGAATCAACTATGAAAAACTGTTTTTT. Amino acid sequence: CASSPAGINYEKLFF. The chain employs TRBV19 and TRBJ1-4; D gene unclear. This CDR3 comprises 15 residues. The V end lost 5 bases, the J end lost 6 bases, and 16 bases lay between the germline ends. CDR1 is LNHDA, CDR2 SQIVND, per germline (reference sequence).

V is TRBV4-2 and J is TRBJ1-4; 8 positions match TRBD1. Trimming removed 4 bases from V and 1 base from J; junction bases left unmatched: 8. Germline CDR1 is LGHNA and CDR2 is YNFKEQ. This CDR3 region has 17 residues. CDR3 region: CASSRWTGRVTNEKLFF. The CDR3 DNA is TGTGCCAGCAGCCGATGGACAGGGAGGGTAACTAATGAAAAACTGTTTTTT.

This clone was counted once. The chain links TRBV5-1 to TRBJ2-1; D might be TRBD1 (7 bases). Germline V gene sequence: CDR1 SGHRS, CDR2 YFSETQ. The ends were cut back, 1 base at V and 2 bases at J, with 10 bases in the middle. The CDR3 sequence is 15 residues long. In DNA, the CDR3 is TGCGCCAGCAGCTTGTCAGGGGGGCCCTACAATGAGCAGTTCTTC. It specifies CASSLSGGPYNEQFF.